This T cell receptor beta chain was sequenced in a study of cytomegalovirus exposure and HLA in healthy donors (dated by TCRdb to the late 2010s). Some background on the complete study: According to a later analysis, one platform produced both the roughly 110 validation repertoires and the 666 repertoires of the first cohort. The study aimed to test whether cataloging public T cell receptors could reveal signatures of past pathogen exposure. Along with the approximately 700-subject first cohort, a separate validation cohort of 120 different subjects was used. To predict cytomegalovirus infection status, the study brought together high-throughput TCR immunosequencing, statistical association of individual TCRs with disease status, and machine learning.

The method behind the library was the immunoSEQ multiplex PCR assay. As for the original processing: A statistical classification framework was built for diagnosing cytomegalovirus status from the catalog of TCR beta chain sequences. The clones in this table, taken by TCRdb from immuneACCESS, are in-frame only. Not every clone is retained; where verified, under half of the shortfall comes from an unresolved V gene, and the cause of the rest is unknown. That table furnishes V, J and clone size, whereas the DNA furnished D and trimming. The sample includes about 49,000 clones, with about 91% observed a single time. Roughly 1.4% of the sample goes to the ten largest clones. Donors formed part of the validation cohort, which comprised over a hundred subjects and was distinct from the first cohort of under 800 subjects. Paper-wide results and their limitations: A total of 150 to 200 TCR beta chains were listed by the study as associated with cytomegalovirus. Of the cluster scores, approximately 94% were above 0 in a later analysis, which found that TCRs clustered in the first cohort also tended to co-occur in the roughly 130 validation repertoires. A few of the identified cytomegalovirus-associated TCR beta chains were confirmed in vitro to be specific for cytomegalovirus antigens. In both the original and validation cohorts, the classifier was reported to diagnose cytomegalovirus status with high specificity and sensitivity. Most TCR sequences were observed very rarely across donors, whereas some public TCRs were present in many individuals. All 110 or so repertoires were used to score co-occurrence in the validation cohort in a later analysis, because that analysis had no HLA typing for the cohort. According to the authors, the approach could potentially be generalized to other disease states and immunological phenotypes.

With regard to this clone: Its antigen remains undetermined. Qualities for individual bases were not recorded, and no much larger clone is one base off.

This receptor was taken from a man between 18 and 35 years old in good health and CMV-seronegative. Sequencing was done on a sample of PBMCs.

CDR3 protein: CASTPGPAGWETGELFF. The nucleotides read TGTGCCAGCACCCCGGGGCCAGCGGGATGGGAAACCGGGGAGCTGTTTTTT. The sequence is built from TRBV2 and TRBJ2-2, with TRBD2 identical over 7 junction bases. Trimming removed 7 bases from V and 5 bases from J; the gene matches leave 16 bases unexplained. In the germline V gene, CDR1 corresponds to SNHLY and CDR2 to FYNNEI. The CDR3 has 17 amino acids, counting the end cysteine and phenylalanine. The entry retains the CDR3 DNA only, 51 bases that are in frame from base 1.